This TCR beta chain comes out of a study of cytomegalovirus exposure and HLA in healthy donors. Clones were read by immunoSEQ multiplex PCR, and TCRdb kept only the in-frame ones, dropping some. The sample has 220,000 or so clones, roughly 84% seen once. Sample: PBMCs. The source of this sequence is a woman younger than 35 in good health and CMV-seropositive.

Here the CDR3 DNA reads TGTGCCAGCAGCCACCTCGGGGGGCTGGACACCGGGGAGCTGTTTTTT. Protein: CASSHLGGLDTGELFF. The chain couples TRBV14 to TRBJ2-2; TRBD2 is a possible D gene (7 bases). Trimming shortened V by 3 bases and J by 3 bases, and 14 bases separated the two germline ends. CDR1 and CDR2 (germline): SGHDN, FVKESK. The CDR3 covers 16 residues.